This T cell receptor (beta chain) was sequenced for a study of T-cell reconstitution after alpha-beta-depleted transplantation in children. It was with unique molecular identifiers that the TCRbeta library was prepared. MiXCR was run by TCRdb on the PCR reads, yielding one entry per CDR3 protein. The sample lists approximately 400,000 distinct CDR3 sequences, roughly 10% occurring once. The sequence was collected from a human donor who donated a stem cell graft to a child with acute myeloid leukemia. Sequenced material: PBMCs from the stem cell graft donor, taken from the stem cell graft.

The CDR3 sequence is CSARVVVERDTQYF. The CDR3 bases are TGCAGTGCTAGAGTGGTTGTCGAGCGGGATACGCAGTATTTT. The rearrangement links TRBV20-1 to TRBJ2-3, with a possible D match to TRBD2 (5 bases). Germline V CDR1 and CDR2: DFQATT, SNEGSKA (reference sequence). This CDR3 is built from 14 residues. Trimming took off 1 base at V and 6 bases at J, with 14 bases between the two ends.